This is a list of T cell receptor beta chains from one sample in a study of cytomegalovirus exposure and HLA in healthy donors. The protocol was immunoSEQ multiplex PCR, while the TCRdb copy is restricted to in-frame clones and leaves out a portion. In the table there are over 95,000 clones, under 85% of which are singletons. Source material: PBMCs. All receptors come from a man aged 35 to 55 in good health and CMV-seropositive. CDR3s include the opening cysteine and the closing phenylalanine or tryptophan. The order of the fields is J gene, D gene, V gene, clone size, CDR3 DNA, CDR3 protein. D genes are given only for firm matches. Clone size is given for some rows only: seen once, a few or many times, or a class if the clone is expanded.

>TRBJ1-5|NA|TRBV28|NA
TGTGCCAGCAGTTTGGGGCAGCTAAATCAGCCCCAGCATTTT
CASSLGQLNQPQHF
>TRBJ2-2|TRBD1|TRBV19|NA
TGTGCCAGCCGCAGGGGGCCCAACACCGGGGAGCTGTTTTTT
CASRRGPNTGELFF
>TRBJ2-7|NA|TRBV11-2|NA
TGTGCCAGCAGCTTGTTGGAGGTTTCCTACGAGCAGTACTTC
CASSLLEVSYEQYF
>TRBJ2-7|NA|TRBV15|NA
TGTGCCACCAGCAGAGTGAGTCGGAGCTCCTACGAGCAGTACTTC
CATSRVSRSSYEQYF
>TRBJ2-1|TRBD1|TRBV2|NA
TGTGCCACCGTATCGACAGGGGAAAATGAGCAGTTCTTC
CATVSTGENEQFF
>TRBJ1-1|NA|TRBV11-2|NA
TGTGCCAGCAGCTTACAGGGGCTCACTGAAGCTTTCTTT
CASSLQGLTEAFF
>TRBJ1-5|NA|TRBV7-4|NA
TGTGCCAGCAATTACACAAATGGCATCTTTAGCAATCAGCCCCAGCATTTT
CASNYTNGIFSNQPQHF
>TRBJ1-4|TRBD1|TRBV6-1|NA
TGTGCCAGCAGCGAAGGATACAGGGGGGCTGAAAAACTGTTTTTT
CASSEGYRGAEKLFF
>TRBJ1-1|TRBD1|TRBV9|NA
TGTGCCAGCAGCCCAGGGGGGAGTCCGAACACTGAAGCTTTCTTT
CASSPGGSPNTEAFF
>TRBJ1-5|TRBD1|TRBV2|NA
TGTGCCAGCAGTGAACAAAGACAGGGCGGGCAGCCCCAGCATTTT
CASSEQRQGGQPQHF
>TRBJ1-6|NA|TRBV13|NA
TGTGCCAGCACTAGGGGGTCCTATAATTCACCCCTCCACTTT
CASTRGSYNSPLHF
>TRBJ1-2|NA|TRBV4-3|NA
TGCGCCAGCAGCCAAGATCGAGCCAGGGGCGCCTTGAGTGGCTACACCTTC
CASSQDRARGALSGYTF
>TRBJ2-3|TRBD1|TRBV11-3|NA
TGTGCCAGCAGCCCGGGACAGGGTGACACAGATACGCAGTATTTT
CASSPGQGDTDTQYF
>TRBJ2-5|NA|TRBV19|NA
TGTGCCAGTAGTACGCCGCAGGGTCAAGAGACCCAGTACTTC
CASSTPQGQETQYF
>TRBJ2-1|TRBD2|TRBV5-1|NA
TGCGCCAGCAGCCCCGGGACTAGCGGGGGAGATGAGCAGTTCTTC
CASSPGTSGGDEQFF
>TRBJ1-6|NA|TRBV7-2|NA
TGTGCCAGCAGCGCCCGACAGCAGTCACCCCTCCACTTT
CASSARQQSPLHF
>TRBJ2-7|TRBD2|TRBV2|few
TGTGCCAGCAGCGAAGAGACTAGCGGCTCCTACGAGCAGTACTTC
CASSEETSGSYEQYF
>TRBJ1-2|NA|TRBV2|NA
TGTGCCAGCAGTGTTGGTGGGGGGTATCTTGGCTATGGCTACACCTTC
CASSVGGGYLGYGYTF
>TRBJ2-6|NA|TRBV28|NA
TGTGCCAGCAGTTCCTTTCCTGGGGCCAACGTCCTGACTTTC
CASSSFPGANVLTF
>TRBJ1-3|NA|TRBV21-1|NA
TGTGCCAGCAGCAAAGTTGAAGAAACGGGACAGGACCAGCCTTCTGGAAACACCATATATTTT
CASSKVEETGQDQPSGNTIYF
>TRBJ1-2|TRBD1|TRBV6-1|NA
TGTGCCAGCAGTGAACCTGACAGGGGGTATGGCTATGGCTACACCTTC
CASSEPDRGYGYGYTF
>TRBJ2-5|NA|TRBV4-3|NA
TGCGCCAGCAGCCAGTTCCCCGCAGGGAGGATGGAGACCCAGTACTTC
CASSQFPAGRMETQYF
>TRBJ2-5|NA|TRBV5-6|NA
TGTGCCAGCAGCGTTGAGGGCAGGGGTTGGGAGACCCAGTACTTC
CASSVEGRGWETQYF
>TRBJ2-7|NA|TRBV18|NA
TGTGCCAGCTCACCACCGCCCTCCAGCTCCTACGAGCAGTACTTC
CASSPPPSSSYEQYF
>TRBJ1-5|NA|TRBV2|NA
TGTGCCAGCAGTGCAGGGAATCAGCCCCAGCATTTT
CASSAGNQPQHF
>TRBJ1-1|NA|TRBV4-2|once
TGTGCCAGCAGCCAAGATCCAGGGGCGAACACTGAAGCTTTCTTT
CASSQDPGANTEAFF
>TRBJ1-1|NA|TRBV7-2|few
TGTGCCAGCAGACCGGGACACCTGAACACTGAAGCTTTCTTT
CASRPGHLNTEAFF